These 15 T cell receptor beta chains were all obtained from the same sample, sequenced in a study of blood T cell repertoires in COVID-19 (dated by TCRdb to about 2020). Preparation of the library involved the immunoSEQ multiplex PCR assay. The table was pulled from immuneACCESS by TCRdb, which kept in-frame rearrangements only. Such tables lose some clones; where checked, under half of the loss comes from unresolved V genes, and the rest has no known cause. The sample table holds about 63,000 clones, of which 70% to 80% were seen once. The ten largest clonotypes hold approximately 30% of the sample. Specimen: peripheral blood. The source is a human donor in a cohort sampled during active COVID-19.

This clone has a single count. V usage is TRBV12-3 or TRBV12-4 and J usage is TRBJ2-2; tentative D call: TRBD1 (6 bases). Trimming pared 2 bases from V and 7 bases from J, leaving 8 bases between. The CDR3 is 13 amino acids. The CDR3 coding sequence is TGTGCCAGCAGTTTATTAGGGGGCGGGGAGCTGTTTTTT. The encoded protein is CASSLLGGGELFF.

This clone was seen once. The chain carries TRBV4-1 and TRBJ2-3; D is unclear. V lost 1 base and J lost 0, with 17 bases in between. This CDR3 is built from 18 residues. Germline assignment: CDR1 MGHRA and CDR2 YSYEKL. The CDR3 here is CASSQAERFRGSTDTQYF. CDR3 nucleotides: TGCGCCAGCAGCCAAGCTGAGAGGTTCAGAGGTAGCACAGATACGCAGTATTTT.

This chain uses TRBV6-6 with TRBJ2-4, with unresolved D. The CDR3 is made up of 12 amino acids. Trimming removed 0 bases at V and 6 bases at J, with 3 bases between. From germline, CDR1 is MNHNY and CDR2 SVGAGI (reference sequence). The CDR3 reads CASSYSLNIQYF. As DNA, the CDR3 is TGTGCCAGCAGTTACTCCCTAAACATTCAGTACTTC.

The chain has TRBV7-4 and TRBJ1-3, with D perhaps matching TRBD1 (5 bases). In germline, CDR1 is SGHVT, CDR2 SQSDAQ. This CDR3 is 20 amino acids long. Trimming pared 4 bases from V and 4 bases from J, leaving 29 bases between. CDR3 residues: CASSWKWDLQIGSKGNTIYF. DNA of the CDR3: TGTGCCAGCAGCTGGAAGTGGGACTTACAGATAGGTTCTAAGGGAAACACCATATATTTT.

This chain connects TRBV4-3 to TRBJ2-2; 9 nucleotides line up with TRBD2. Unmatched junction bases numbered 17, after V lost 8 bases and J lost 13 bases. Germline CDR1 LGHNA, CDR2 YSLEER. The CDR3 is 15 amino acids. DNA for the CDR3: TGCGCCAGCGCGAGAGGGCTAGCGGGACCCCAGGGGCTGTTTTTT. This encodes CASARGLAGPQGLFF.

The V and J genes are TRBV6-5 and TRBJ2-1, with 12 bases matching TRBD2. CDR1 is MNHEY and CDR2 is SVGAGI in the germline V gene. This CDR3 region has 15 residues. V shed 6 bases, J shed 4 bases, and the junction held 4 bases outside the gene matches. The CDR3 DNA reads TGTGCCAGCAGCCAAACTAGCGGGAGGTACAATGAGCAGTTCTTC. It yields the protein CASSQTSGRYNEQFF.

This clone was counted a single time. The J gene is TRBJ2-7, the V gene TRBV6-2 or TRBV6-3; 8 nucleotides agree with TRBD1. The CDR3 sequence is 16 residues long. The ends lost 0 bases at V and 5 bases at J; junction bases unmatched: 9. Germline CDR1 reads MNHEY; CDR2 reads SVGEGT. CDR3 coding DNA: TGTGCCAGCAGTTACTCGAAACGGACAGGGTCCCACGAGCAGTACTTC. It encodes CASSYSKRTGSHEQYF.

The genes are TRBV5-4 and TRBJ2-1; 7 nucleotides align to TRBD1. The germline gives CDR1 SGHNT, CDR2 YYREEE (reference sequence). The CDR3 sequence is 13 residues long. The V gene end was trimmed by 6 bases and the J gene end by 7 bases; junction bases not matched to a gene: 7. CDR3 coding DNA: TGTGCCAGCATCGACAGGGTTAGGAATGAGCAGTTCTTC. This codes for CASIDRVRNEQFF.

This clone was seen a few times. The gene calls are TRBV21-1 and TRBJ2-5; the tabulated D call, TRBD1, remains unverified against the DNA. TRBV21-1 is a pseudogene. CDR3 size: 14 residues. Written as DNA, the CDR3 is TGTGCCAGCAGCGGAGGGACAGCACAAGAGACCCAGTACTTC. Translation: CASSGGTAQETQYF.

The V and J genes are TRBV6-1 and TRBJ2-5; TRBD1 matches 7 bases. V lost 2 bases to trimming and J lost 5 bases; unmatched junction nucleotides: 8. Per germline, CDR1 MNHNS and CDR2 SASEGT. The CDR3 has 15 residues. CDR3 amino acids: CASSESVGGYETQYF. In DNA, the CDR3 is TGTGCCAGCAGTGAATCGGTAGGGGGCTATGAGACCCAGTACTTC.

This clone has more than one count but fewer than ten. The chain couples TRBV10-1 to TRBJ2-7, with 10 bases that match TRBD2. Germline trimming cut 3 bases from V and 0 bases from J; bases unmatched to any gene: 2. CDR1 and CDR2 (germline): WNHNN, SYGVQD (reference sequence). The CDR3 has 15 amino acids. In nucleotides, the CDR3 is TGCGCCAGCAGTGACTCTAGCGGGAGCTCCTACGAGCAGTACTTC. Protein: CASSDSSGSSYEQYF.

The chain joins TRBV6-4 to TRBJ2-1, with no clear D. The CDR3 extends over 13 amino acids. Per the germline V gene, CDR1 is MRHNA and CDR2 is SNTAGT. V lost 3 bases and J 7 bases, leaving 10 bases between the germline ends. The CDR3: CASSEGLRNEQFF. The CDR3 DNA sequence: TGTGCCAGCAGTGAGGGCCTCCGAAATGAGCAGTTCTTC.

The J gene is TRBJ2-1, the V gene TRBV5-1; D is possibly TRBD2 (5 bases). Trimming left V 0 bases short and J 0 bases short, with 10 bases between. The CDR3 runs 16 residues. Per germline, CDR1 SGHRS and CDR2 YFSETQ. The CDR3 protein is CASSLAGVYSYNEQFF. In DNA, the CDR3 is TGCGCCAGCAGCTTGGCCGGGGTCTACTCCTACAATGAGCAGTTCTTC.

The V and J genes are TRBV30 and TRBJ2-3; D is perhaps TRBD1 (6 bases). V was trimmed by 0 bases and J by 8 bases, leaving 9 bases between them. In germline, CDR1 is GTSNPN, CDR2 SVGIG (reference sequence). The CDR3 spans 12 residues. CDR3 residues: CAWSVQGGTQYF. The CDR3 DNA reads TGTGCCTGGAGTGTACAAGGGGGTACGCAGTATTTT.

The rearrangement uses TRBV30 and TRBJ1-3, with TRBD1 as a possible D gene (5 bases). Trimming cost V 3 bases and J 2 bases, with 11 bases left between them. CDR1 and CDR2 (germline): GTSNPN, SVGIG (reference sequence). This CDR3 region has 14 residues. The CDR3 is CAWRQGGPGNTIYF. In DNA, the CDR3 is TGTGCCTGGAGGCAGGGAGGCCCTGGAAACACCATATATTTT.